These 23 T cell receptor beta chains were sequenced from one sample in a study of blood T cells in healthy people across ages. The authors ran a second PCR of roughly 7 to 11 cycles using a sample-barcoded 5' primer and a J-beta primer mix. TCRdb called the 5' RACE reads again in MiXCR, with one record for every CDR3 protein. The sample includes over a million distinct CDR3 sequences, 45% of them seen just once. Sequenced sample: blood. These TCRs come from a woman in her fifties or sixties in good health.

The chain uses TRBV27 and TRBJ2-3; D possibly corresponds to TRBD2 (6 bases). Germline lookup yields CDR1 MNHEY and CDR2 SMNVEV (reference sequence). Trimming cost V 0 bases and J 3 bases, with 10 bases left between them. This CDR3 region has 15 residues. The CDR3 loop reads CASSLSPSATDTQYF. The CDR3 bases are TGTGCCAGCAGTTTATCGCCTAGCGCTACAGATACGCAGTATTTT.

This clonotype was detected many times. The chain uses TRBV6-2 or TRBV6-3 and TRBJ2-1; D is uncertain. Germline assignment: CDR1 MNHEY and CDR2 SVGEGT. Trimming removed 5 bases at V and 6 bases at J, with 14 bases between. This CDR3 has 14 amino acids. The DNA of the CDR3 is TGTGCCAGCAGTCTCCCCCGCAGGCCCAATGAGCAGTTCTTC. Protein: CASSLPRRPNEQFF.

This clonotype was observed a few times. The chain combines TRBV7-2 with TRBJ2-5, with 11 bases aligning to TRBD2. Germline values: CDR1 SGHTA, CDR2 FQGNSA. V trimming: 5 bases; J trimming: 1 base; junction bases outside the gene matches: 9. CDR3 length: 17 residues. CDR3 sequence reads: CASSLHAGTSGQETQYF. The CDR3 nucleotides are TGTGCCAGCAGCCTCCATGCCGGGACTAGCGGCCAAGAGACCCAGTACTTC.

This rearrangement joins TRBV28 to TRBJ1-5, with D unclear. CDR3 length equals 16 residues. V lost 6 bases and J 1 base, leaving 16 bases between the germline ends. Germline V gives CDR1 MDHEN, CDR2 SYDVKM. CDR3 in amino acids: CASSSPPGRSNQPQHF. The CDR3, as DNA: TGTGCCAGCAGCTCGCCGCCCGGGCGGAGCAATCAGCCCCAGCATTTT.

The chain combines TRBV6-2 or TRBV6-3 with TRBJ2-7; D tentatively reads TRBD1 or TRBD2 (5 bases each). The J call could be wrong; TRBJ2-5 is a better fit for the DNA end. The CDR3 runs 13 residues. Germline-derived CDR1 and CDR2 are MNHEY and SVGEGT. The CDR3 DNA reads as TGTGCCAGCAAGCTGGGGGTGGGACAGACCCAGTACTTC. This translates into CASKLGVGQTQYF.

This clonotype was counted between two and nine times. The gene calls are TRBV20-1 and TRBJ1-2; D uncertain. V lost 3 bases, J lost 2 bases, and 10 bases lay in between. Germline assignment: CDR1 DFQATT and CDR2 SNEGSKA (reference sequence). This CDR3 is 13 amino acids long. The CDR3 region has the DNA TGCAGTGCTAGTGAAGGGCACAACTATGGCTACACCTTC. Its translation is CSASEGHNYGYTF.

This clonotype was seen only a few times. This chain joins TRBV7-9 and TRBJ2-5; no clear D. V was clipped by 7 bases and J by 5 bases, with 14 bases between them. CDR3 length equals 13 residues. Germline CDR1 reads SEHNR; CDR2 reads FQNEAQ (reference sequence). The CDR3 DNA reads as TGTGCCAGCAACACAGAGAAATGGGAGACCCAGTACTTC. Amino acid sequence: CASNTEKWETQYF.

V and J are TRBV5-6 and TRBJ2-5; perhaps D is TRBD1 or TRBD2 (5 bases each). The CDR3 has 15 amino acids. Trimming cost V 0 bases and J 0 bases, with 9 bases left between them. Germline assignment: CDR1 SGHDT and CDR2 YYEEEE. The CDR3 reads CASSLGGTYQETQYF. The CDR3 coding sequence is TGTGCCAGCAGCTTGGGGGGGACGTACCAAGAGACCCAGTACTTC.

The chain uses TRBV5-1 and TRBJ2-4; TRBD1 matches at 7 bases. V dropped 2 bases and J dropped 3; count of bases not matched to a gene: 2. The length of the CDR3 is 14 residues. The germline V gene has CDR1 SGHRS and CDR2 YFSETQ. This CDR3 is CASSLGDSKNIQYF. Written as DNA, the CDR3 is TGCGCCAGCAGCTTAGGGGACAGCAAAAACATTCAGTACTTC.

The chain recombines TRBV15 with TRBJ1-4; 7 bases align to TRBD1. Trimming removed 2 bases from V and 6 bases from J; junction bases left unmatched: 6. The CDR3 is 15 residues long. Germline CDR1 is LNHNV and CDR2 is YYDKDF (reference sequence). CDR3 region: CATSRSGGVDEKLFF. CDR3 nucleotide sequence: TGTGCCACCAGCAGATCAGGGGGGGTCGATGAAAAACTGTTTTTT.

The chain combines TRBV3-1 with TRBJ2-3, with 7 bases lining up with TRBD2. The V segment lost 7 bases and the J segment 7 bases; nucleotides outside the gene matches: 8. The germline CDR1 and CDR2 sequences are LGHDT and YNNKEL (reference sequence). The CDR3 totals 13 residues. The CDR3 spells CASTGGSSNTQYF. The CDR3 nucleotides are TGTGCCAGCACCGGCGGGAGCAGTAATACGCAGTATTTT.

The chain joins TRBV14 to TRBJ2-3; 8 nucleotides agree with TRBD2. The CDR3 runs to 21 residues. Germline loops: CDR1 SGHDN, CDR2 FVKESK. After removal of 4 bases from V and 2 bases from J, the junction contained 23 bases not matched to a gene. For the CDR3, the DNA is TGTGCCAGCAGCCTTCATTGGGCCCAACCGGGGGGGAAACCACCCACAGATACGCAGTATTTT. As protein: CASSLHWAQPGGKPPTDTQYF.

The gene calls are TRBV5-1 and TRBJ2-1; 8 bases agree with TRBD2. This CDR3 spans 15 amino acids. Unmatched junction bases numbered 8, after V lost 3 bases and J lost 6 bases. Germline CDR1 reads SGHRS; CDR2 reads YFSETQ. The CDR3 here is CASSYGLASANEQFF. The CDR3 DNA sequence: TGCGCCAGCAGCTACGGACTAGCTAGTGCCAATGAGCAGTTCTTC.

The chain is built from TRBV6-6 and TRBJ2-1; D tentatively reads TRBD1 or TRBD2 (5 bases each). V gave up 2 bases and J gave up 9 bases, with 14 bases separating them. Germline assignment: CDR1 MNHNY and CDR2 SVGAGI (reference sequence). The CDR3 length is 14 residues. DNA of the CDR3: TGTGCCAGCAGTTACCGGGACCCCGGAGGTGAGCAGTTCTTC. It encodes CASSYRDPGGEQFF.

This clonotype was seen at least ten times. The chain links TRBV6-2 or TRBV6-3 to TRBJ2-7, with D tentatively TRBD1 or TRBD2 (5 bases each). V was clipped by 2 bases and J by 6 bases, with 5 bases between them. Looked up from germline, CDR1 is MNHEY and CDR2 is SVGEGT. The CDR3 has 11 residues. Here the CDR3 reads CASSYGGEQYF. CDR3 sequence (DNA): TGTGCCAGCAGTTACGGGGGCGAGCAGTACTTC.

The gene calls are TRBV3-1 and TRBJ2-1, with D perhaps given as TRBD1 or TRBD2 (5 bases each). Germline loops: CDR1 LGHDT, CDR2 YNNKEL (reference sequence). Trimming removed 0 bases from V and 0 bases from J, with 18 bases in between. This CDR3 comprises 19 residues. The CDR3 region is CASSQDGALGSSSYNEQFF. The CDR3 nucleotides are TGTGCCAGCAGCCAAGATGGGGCGTTAGGGAGCAGCTCCTACAATGAGCAGTTCTTC.

This clonotype was recorded only once. The chain has TRBV20-1 and TRBJ2-5; possibly TRBD1 for D (5 bases). Germline V gene data show CDR1 as DFQATT and CDR2 as SNEGSKA (reference sequence). V lost 4 bases, J lost 4 bases, and 10 bases lay in between. The CDR3 is made up of 12 amino acids. The CDR3 nucleotides are TGCAGTGCTAATAGGGGCCGAGAGACCCAGTACTTC. This encodes CSANRGRETQYF.

The chain carries TRBV10-3 and TRBJ2-1, with D unclear. Per the germline V gene, CDR1 is ENHRY and CDR2 is SYGVKD. V was trimmed by 4 bases and J by 5 bases, leaving 15 bases between them. The CDR3 is 15 amino acids. CDR3 bases: TGTGCCATCAGTGCCCCTGGCGGTACTCACAATGAGCAGTTCTTC. Translated: CAISAPGGTHNEQFF.

This clonotype was detected only a few times. The CDR3, as DNA: TGCAGTGCTAGGGCGCGAAAGCAGTTCTTC. Encoded protein: CSARARKQFF. The genes are TRBV20-1 and TRBJ2-1; D gene unclear. This CDR3 contains 10 residues. The V end was cut by 3 bases, the J end by 11 bases, with 8 bases between. Germline V CDR1 and CDR2: DFQATT, SNEGSKA (reference sequence).

The chain is built from TRBV20-1 and TRBJ2-1; D may be TRBD1 (6 bases). Per germline, CDR1 DFQATT and CDR2 SNEGSKA (reference sequence). Trimming took 2 bases from V and 8 from J, leaving 16 bases between them. The CDR3 has 14 residues. The CDR3: CSARLVEQGYEQFF. The CDR3 DNA sequence: TGCAGTGCTAGACTAGTTGAACAGGGCTATGAGCAGTTCTTC.

This clonotype has only a few counts. This chain links TRBV20-1 with TRBJ2-4; D gene unclear. Per germline, CDR1 DFQATT and CDR2 SNEGSKA (reference sequence). V lost 2 bases and J 4 bases, leaving 12 bases between the germline ends. The CDR3 extends over 14 amino acids. CDR3 region: CSARRAEVKNIQYF. CDR3 DNA: TGCAGTGCTAGACGGGCAGAAGTAAAAAACATTCAGTACTTC.

This clonotype has a count of ten or more. The chain uses TRBV9 and TRBJ2-7; 14 nucleotides line up with TRBD2. Germline V gives CDR1 SGDLS, CDR2 YYNGEE. CDR3 length: 15 residues. V was pared by 2 bases and J by 3 bases, with 1 base of the junction left unmatched. CDR3 sequence (DNA): TGTGCCAGCAGCGTGGGACTAGCGGGAGTCTACGAGCAGTACTTC. Protein product: CASSVGLAGVYEQYF.

This clonotype turned up a few times. V is TRBV10-3 and J is TRBJ2-1; 15 positions match TRBD2. The CDR3 has 18 amino acids. V was pared by 6 bases and J by 5 bases, with 11 bases of the junction left unmatched. Germline CDR1 ENHRY, CDR2 SYGVKD. This CDR3 is CAIRRTSGRAESNNEQFF. The CDR3, as DNA: TGTGCCATCAGGAGGACTAGCGGGAGGGCCGAAAGCAACAATGAGCAGTTCTTC.